Sequencing of this T cell receptor (beta chain) was carried out in a study of cytomegalovirus exposure and HLA in healthy donors. The PCR made use of 60 Vbeta and 13 Jbeta primers. The data were produced by immunoSEQ multiplex PCR, yet TCRdb's version contains in-frame clones alone and is incomplete. Among about 110,000 clones listed, 74% were seen once. Germline CDR1 is SNHLY and CDR2 is FYNNEI. The V end lost 8 bases, the J end lost 4 bases, and 8 bases lay between the germline ends. The CDR3 contains 11 residues. Sequencing input: PBMCs. The genes are TRBV2 and TRBJ1-2, with D possibly matching TRBD1 (5 bases). The source of this sequence is a man in his forties or fifties in good health and CMV-seropositive. CDR3 DNA sequence: TGTGCCAGCTCCAGGGTCTATGGCTACACCTTC. Amino acids: CASSRVYGYTF.